A selection of T cell receptor beta chains follows, all from one sample in a study of blood T cell repertoires in COVID-19. Here immunoSEQ multiplex PCR was the method, and the copy in TCRdb shows in-frame clones only, minus some. The sample contains about 260,000 clones, around nine tenths of which appear only once. Sequenced sample: peripheral blood. Receptors originate from a man aged 35 to 55 who had recovered from COVID-19. Each CDR3 is given with its conserved first and last residue. The D gene is left open where the match is weak. Not all rows give a size; the values are once, few, many and, for expanded clones, a class.

>TRBJ2-2|.|TRBV7-8|.
CASSLGGSGELFF
TGTGCCAGCAGCTTAGGAGGGTCAGGGGAGCTGTTTTTT
>TRBJ1-5|.|TRBV2|.
CASSDRGQPQHF
TGTGCCAGCAGTGACAGGGGCCAGCCCCAGCATTTT
>TRBJ2-2|.|TRBV19|TRBD2
CASSWETSGSPGELFF
TGTGCCAGTAGTTGGGAGACTAGCGGGAGCCCCGGGGAGCTGTTTTTT
>TRBJ1-1|.|TRBV5-4|.
CASSLVIGGAAEAFF
TGTGCCAGCAGCTTGGTGATCGGGGGGGCAGCTGAAGCTTTCTTT
>TRBJ2-7|once|TRBV6-2/TRBV6-3|TRBD2
CASSYSRGSYEQYF
TGTGCCAGCAGTTACTCGCGCGGGAGCTACGAGCAGTACTTC
>TRBJ2-1|.|TRBV12-3/TRBV12-4|.
CASSLAGGHEQFF
TGTGCCAGCAGTTTAGCGGGCGGGCATGAGCAGTTCTTC
>TRBJ2-7|.|TRBV12-5|TRBD2
CASGRGGNEQYF
TGTGCTAGTGGTCGGGGGGGTAACGAGCAGTACTTC
>TRBJ1-2|.|TRBV5-5|.
CASSLDFGKGGYTF
TGTGCCAGCAGCTTGGATTTCGGGAAGGGTGGCTACACCTTC
>TRBJ2-5|.|TRBV12-3/TRBV12-4|.
CASRPRGVETQYF
TGTGCCAGCAGGCCCCGCGGGGTAGAGACCCAGTACTTC
>TRBJ2-5|.|TRBV7-2|.
CASSQDGQAQETQYF
TGTGCCAGCAGCCAAGACGGACAAGCACAAGAGACCCAGTACTTC
>TRBJ2-3|.|TRBV27|TRBD2
CASSLELATTDTQYF
TGTGCCAGCAGTTTGGAACTAGCGACGACAGATACGCAGTATTTT
>TRBJ2-4|once|TRBV5-4|.
CASQGSKNIQYF
TGTGCCAGCCAGGGGTCGAAAAACATTCAGTACTTC
>TRBJ2-1|.|TRBV24-1|.
CATQEGDEQFF
TGTGCCACTCAAGAGGGCGATGAGCAGTTCTTC
>TRBJ2-3|.|TRBV5-6|TRBD2
CASSAKGLRTDTQYF
TGTGCCAGCAGCGCAAAGGGACTACGCACAGATACGCAGTATTTT
>TRBJ2-1|.|TRBV30|TRBD2
CAWSAGLAGAGDEQFF
TGTGCCTGGAGCGCGGGACTAGCGGGAGCGGGGGATGAGCAGTTCTTC
>TRBJ2-3|.|TRBV12-3/TRBV12-4|TRBD2
CASMTSGSDTQYF
TGTGCCAGTATGACTAGCGGGAGTGATACGCAGTATTTT
>TRBJ2-5|.|TRBV19|TRBD1
CASSIDFRQGRETQYF
TGTGCCAGTAGTATAGATTTTAGACAGGGTAGGGAGACCCAGTACTTC
>TRBJ1-1|.|TRBV5-4|TRBD1
CASSISTGSRPDTEAFF
TGTGCCAGCAGCATATCGACAGGGAGTCGCCCAGACACTGAAGCTTTCTTT
>TRBJ2-1|.|TRBV6-5|.
CASSYSTSPEQFF
TGTGCCAGCAGTTACTCAACTAGTCCGGAGCAGTTCTTC
>TRBJ1-6|.|TRBV6-5|.
CASSYGTPNSPLHF
TGTGCCAGCAGTTACGGTACACCGAATTCACCCCTCCACTTT
>TRBJ1-5|.|TRBV19|TRBD1
CASSKRGRDSNQPQHF
TGTGCCAGTAGTAAAAGGGGGCGAGATAGCAATCAGCCCCAGCATTTT
>TRBJ2-7|.|TRBV6-6|.
CASSYSGRDEQYF
TGTGCCAGCAGTTACTCAGGCAGGGACGAGCAGTACTTC
>TRBJ2-7|.|TRBV9|TRBD1
CASSVGTGVSREQYF
TGTGCCAGCAGCGTAGGGACAGGGGTCTCTCGCGAGCAGTACTTC
>TRBJ1-2|.|TRBV18|TRBD1
CASSPLPGTGDIGYTF
TGTGCCAGCTCACCTCTACCCGGGACAGGAGACATTGGCTACACCTTC
>TRBJ1-1|.|TRBV12-5|.
CASGQLGGPATEAFF
TGTGCTAGTGGCCAACTCGGGGGACCAGCAACGGAAGCTTTCTTT
>TRBJ2-7|once|TRBV11-2|.
CASSISRFEQYF
TGTGCCAGCAGCATCTCGCGGTTCGAGCAGTACTTC
>TRBJ2-3|.|TRBV5-1|TRBD2
CASSTGLAKSTDTQYF
TGCGCCAGCAGCACAGGACTAGCGAAGAGCACAGATACGCAGTATTTT
>TRBJ2-1|.|TRBV5-4|TRBD2
CASSWGGIAGEQFF
TGTGCCAGCAGCTGGGGGGGGATAGCGGGTGAGCAGTTCTTC